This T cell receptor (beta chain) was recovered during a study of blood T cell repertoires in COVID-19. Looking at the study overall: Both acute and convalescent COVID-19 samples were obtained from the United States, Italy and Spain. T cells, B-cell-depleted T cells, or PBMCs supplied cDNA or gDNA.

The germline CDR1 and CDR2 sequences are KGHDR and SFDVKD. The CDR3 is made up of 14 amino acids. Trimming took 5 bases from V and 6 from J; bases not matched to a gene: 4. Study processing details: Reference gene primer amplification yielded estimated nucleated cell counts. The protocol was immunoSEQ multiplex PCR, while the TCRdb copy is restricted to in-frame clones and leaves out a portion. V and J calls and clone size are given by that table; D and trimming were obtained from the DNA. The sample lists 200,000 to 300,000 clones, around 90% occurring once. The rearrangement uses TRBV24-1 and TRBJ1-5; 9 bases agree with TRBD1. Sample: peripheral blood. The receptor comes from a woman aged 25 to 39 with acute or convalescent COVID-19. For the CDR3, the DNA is TGTGCCACCAGTGCTACAGGGGGCTTTCAGCCCCAGCATTTT. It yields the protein CATSATGGFQPQHF.